Each of the 23 T cell receptor beta chains below was sequenced from the same sample in a study of cytomegalovirus exposure and HLA in healthy donors. Amplification used 60 Vbeta primers and 13 Jbeta primers. The data were produced by immunoSEQ multiplex PCR, yet TCRdb's version contains in-frame clones alone and is incomplete. The sample holds around 90,000 clones, 86% seen once. Sequenced input: PBMCs. These receptors were taken from a man between 25 and 39 years old in good health and CMV-seropositive.

Written as DNA, the CDR3 is TGTGCCAGCAGTAGCGGGACCCCTTTGAATGAGCAGTTCTTC. Translating gives CASSSGTPLNEQFF. The gene calls are TRBV6-5 and TRBJ2-1; 7 bases are a match to TRBD2. Germline CDR1 and CDR2: MNHEY and SVGAGI. Trimming cost V 5 bases and J 7 bases; bases outside gene matches: 8. The CDR3 is 14 residues long.

The rearrangement uses TRBV10-3 and TRBJ1-2, with a weak D call TRBD1 (5 bases). V was pared by 6 bases and J by 1 base, with 12 bases between. The germline V gene encodes CDR1 ENHRY and CDR2 SYGVKD. The CDR3 covers 14 residues. The CDR3 loop is CAIRDQQVNYGYTF. In DNA, the CDR3 is TGTGCCATCAGGGATCAACAGGTTAACTATGGCTACACCTTC.

The chain is built from TRBV25-1 and TRBJ1-2; D is undetermined. CDR1 and CDR2 from the germline V gene are MGHDK and SYGVNS. CDR3 length: 13 amino acids. The V end was cut by 6 bases, the J end by 4 bases, with 12 bases between. As DNA, the CDR3 is TGTGCCAGCAGGACCCCCGGCGGCTATGGCTACACCTTC. This encodes CASRTPGGYGYTF.

The V and J genes are TRBV7-2 and TRBJ2-2; D is perhaps TRBD2 (6 bases). Germline lookup yields CDR1 SGHTA and CDR2 FQGNSA. Deletions cut 6 bases from V and 5 bases from J, with 13 bases between. The CDR3 is 14 amino acids. The CDR3 nucleotides are TGTGCCAGCAGTTGGTGGGGGGATACCGGGGAGCTGTTTTTT. This translates into CASSWWGDTGELFF. Variable domain in full (rest from reference TRBV7-2 and TRBJ2-2): GAGVSQSPSNKVTEKGKDVELRCDPISGHTALYWYRQSLGQGLEFLIYFQGNSAPDKSGLPSDRFSAERTGGSVSTLTIQRTQQEDSAVYLCASSWWGDTGELFFGEGSRLTVL.

The rearrangement joins TRBV7-2 to TRBJ2-7; TRBD2 matches 8 bases. The V gene end was trimmed by 1 base and the J gene end by 2 bases; junction bases not matched to a gene: 10. The CDR3 runs to 17 residues. Per the germline V gene, CDR1 is SGHTA and CDR2 is FQGNSA. In nucleotides, the CDR3 is TGTGCCAGCAGCTTAGGTTTCATGACTAGCGCTACCTACGAGCAGTACTTC. Translating it yields CASSLGFMTSATYEQYF.

This chain uses TRBV7-8 with TRBJ2-5, with D possibly TRBD2 on 5 matching bases. The CDR3 runs to 14 residues. Germline V lookup: CDR1 SGHVS, CDR2 FQNEAQ. V lost 7 bases, J lost 0 bases, and 12 bases lay in between. The CDR3 coding sequence is TGTGCCAGCACCAAAAGGCGGGACCAAGAGACCCAGTACTTC. As protein: CASTKRRDQETQYF.

The chain links TRBV5-1 to TRBJ2-5; 14 nucleotides match TRBD2. J lost 4 bases, V lost 3 bases, and 11 bases had no gene match. CDR3 size: 18 residues. Germline loops: CDR1 SGHRS, CDR2 YFSETQ. The CDR3: CASSSYGTSGSRGETQYF. In DNA form, the CDR3 reads TGCGCCAGCAGCTCTTACGGGACTAGCGGGAGTCGGGGAGAGACCCAGTACTTC.

J is TRBJ1-1 and V is TRBV5-1; D is perhaps TRBD1 (5 bases). The CDR3 runs to 12 residues. V lost 4 bases and J 10 bases, leaving 14 bases between the germline ends. Germline loops: CDR1 SGHRS, CDR2 YFSETQ. In nucleotides, the CDR3 is TGCGCCAGCAGCAACCCCAGGGAGGGAGCTTTCTTT. Protein: CASSNPREGAFF.

This rearrangement joins TRBV6-1 to TRBJ1-1; no definite D call. Trimming shortened V by 2 bases and J by 1 base, and 5 bases separated the two germline ends. Germline V lookup: CDR1 MNHNS, CDR2 SASEGT. CDR3 size: 13 residues. This chain's CDR3 is CASSEHRNTEAFF. CDR3 coding DNA: TGTGCCAGCAGTGAACACAGGAACACTGAAGCTTTCTTT.

The rearrangement uses TRBV30 and TRBJ1-1; 8 bases match TRBD1. Per the germline V gene, CDR1 is GTSNPN and CDR2 is SVGIG (reference sequence). The CDR3 is 13 amino acids. The V gene end was trimmed by 0 bases and the J gene end by 5 bases; junction bases not matched to a gene: 2. CDR3 bases: TGTGCCTGGAGTGTTGACAGGGGAACTGAAGCTTTCTTT. Protein product: CAWSVDRGTEAFF. Supplemented by reference TRBV30 and TRBJ1-1, the full variable domain reads SQTIHQWPATLVQPVGSPLSLECTVEGTSNPNLYWYRQAAGRGLQLLFYSVGIGQISSEVPQNLSASRPQDRQFILSSKKLLLSDSGFYLCAWSVDRGTEAFFGQGTRLTVV.

The CDR3 DNA follows: TGTGCCAGCAGCCCTGGACAGGGGAACTACGAGCAGTACTTC. Its protein product is CASSPGQGNYEQYF. The rearrangement links TRBV5-4 to TRBJ2-7, with TRBD1 identical over 9 bases. The germline CDR1 and CDR2 sequences are SGHNT and YYREEE (reference sequence). The ends lost 4 bases at V and 3 bases at J; junction bases unmatched: 5. The CDR3 totals 14 residues. The entire variable domain, with the rest obtained from reference TRBV5-4 and TRBJ2-7, is as follows: ETGVTQSPTHLIKTRGQQVTLRCSSQSGHNTVSWYQQALGQGPQFIFQYYREEENGRGNFPPRFSGLQFPNYSSELNVNALELDDSALYLCASSPGQGNYEQYFGPGTRLTVT.

The chain is built from TRBV28 and TRBJ2-7; D gene ambiguous. Germline CDR1 is MDHEN and CDR2 is SYDVKM. V was trimmed by 7 bases and J by 3 bases, leaving 10 bases between them. This CDR3 has 12 amino acids. The CDR3 sequence is CASMSLFYEQYF. CDR3 nucleotides: TGTGCCAGCATGAGCCTTTTCTACGAGCAGTACTTC.

The sample holds one count of this clone. The genes are TRBV9 and TRBJ2-1; 12 bases align to TRBD2. Germline CDR1 SGDLS, CDR2 YYNGEE. CDR3 size: 16 residues. The junction had 4 bases not matched to a gene; V was cut back by 4 bases and J by 2 bases. The CDR3 spells CASSPRLAGAYNEQFF. CDR3 DNA sequence: TGTGCCAGCAGCCCCCGACTAGCGGGAGCCTACAATGAGCAGTTCTTC.

The chain joins TRBV2 to TRBJ1-5, with D perhaps TRBD1 (5 bases). Germline CDR1 SNHLY, CDR2 FYNNEI. This CDR3 has 14 amino acids. V lost 3 bases and J 6 bases, leaving 12 bases between the germline ends. CDR3 amino acids: CASSDRVGGQPQHF. The CDR3 DNA sequence: TGTGCCAGCAGTGACAGGGTGGGTGGTCAGCCCCAGCATTTT.

The chain links TRBV18 to TRBJ1-5; D unresolved. Germline V lookup: CDR1 KGHSH, CDR2 LQKENI. This CDR3 is built from 16 residues. Trimming removed 3 bases from V and 0 bases from J, with 12 bases in between. The CDR3 DNA sequence: TGTGCCAGCTCACCGACTTCGGTAGGTAGCAATCAGCCCCAGCATTTT. It codes for CASSPTSVGSNQPQHF.

This chain links TRBV28 with TRBJ1-3; D uncertain. The V gene lost 5 bases and the J gene lost 0 bases, with 17 bases spanning the gap. The V gene's germline CDR1 is MDHEN and CDR2 SYDVKM. The CDR3 contains 17 residues. CDR3 amino acids: CASSLTQNGASGNTIYF. The CDR3 coding sequence is TGTGCCAGCAGTCTTACTCAAAACGGAGCCTCTGGAAACACCATATATTTT.

V is TRBV13 and J is TRBJ2-1, with TRBD2 identical over 8 bases. Trimming took 2 bases from V and 0 from J; bases not matched to a gene: 3. The CDR3 totals 16 residues. The germline V gene encodes CDR1 PRHDT and CDR2 FYEKMQ (reference sequence). In DNA, the CDR3 is TGTGCCAGCAGCTTACCGGCGGGAGGCTCCTACAATGAGCAGTTCTTC. This codes for CASSLPAGGSYNEQFF.

The chain recombines TRBV18 with TRBJ2-1; 7 bases align to TRBD2. V shed 0 bases, J shed 8 bases, and the junction held 7 bases outside the gene matches. The length of the CDR3 is 15 residues. The germline gives CDR1 KGHSH, CDR2 LQKENI. The CDR3 DNA reads TGTGCCAGCTCACCACCCACTTCGACTAGCCATGAGCAGTTCTTC. It yields the protein CASSPPTSTSHEQFF.

The chain recombines TRBV6-6 with TRBJ2-1; D perhaps matches TRBD1 (5 bases). The CDR3 has 15 amino acids. Germline lookup yields CDR1 MNHNY and CDR2 SVGAGI (reference sequence). The V end was cut by 2 bases, the J end by 5 bases, with 13 bases between. CDR3 region: CASSYGQGWDNEQFF. In nucleotides, the CDR3 is TGTGCCAGCAGTTACGGGCAGGGCTGGGACAATGAGCAGTTCTTC.

The chain links TRBV5-1 to TRBJ1-4; 7 bases line up with TRBD1. V dropped 7 bases and J dropped 4; count of bases not matched to a gene: 13. CDR1 is SGHRS and CDR2 is YFSETQ in the germline V gene. This CDR3 comprises 16 residues. CDR3 DNA sequence: TGCGCCAGCCAAGCTACCCCGACAGGGTTTAATGAAAAACTGTTTTTT. This sequence encodes CASQATPTGFNEKLFF.

The chain is built from TRBV7-8 and TRBJ2-7; TRBD2 aligns across 10 bases. With 3 bases clipped from V and 3 bases from J, the junction kept 5 bases outside the gene matches. This CDR3 is 15 amino acids long. Germline V lookup: CDR1 SGHVS, CDR2 FQNEAQ. The CDR3 nucleotides read TGTGCCAGCAGCTTTTGGGCTAGCGGGAGCTACGAGCAGTACTTC. It translates to CASSFWASGSYEQYF.

The gene calls are TRBV2 and TRBJ2-1, with D possibly TRBD2 on 5 matching bases. This CDR3 contains 13 residues. CDR1 is SNHLY, CDR2 FYNNEI, per germline. Between the trimmed V and J ends, which lost 6 bases and 9 bases, there was a span of 15 bases. CDR3 DNA sequence: TGTGCCAGCAGCCCGGTGGGAGAGGGTGAGCAGTTCTTC. As protein: CASSPVGEGEQFF.

The chain combines TRBV6-5 with TRBJ2-7, with D tentatively TRBD2 (5 bases). V lost 6 bases, J lost 2 bases, and 8 bases lay in between. Germline values: CDR1 MNHEY, CDR2 SVGAGI. The CDR3 loop spans 12 amino acids. The CDR3 nucleotides read TGTGCCAGCAGCCCGACTACCTACGAGCAGTACTTC. It encodes CASSPTTYEQYF.